Below are 7 T cell receptor beta chains sequenced from a single sample in a study of metastatic and nonmetastatic thyroid tumors (dated by TCRdb to 2020 to 2021). Library preparation was by PCR. Sequencing took place on an Illumina HiSeq 4000. In TCRdb, the public reads were trimmed at Q25 with fastp and aligned with MiXCR, with productive beta chains retained. Counted in this sample were roughly 20,000 clones; about a third of them appeared once. The top ten constitute approximately 29% of the sample. Before undergoing thyroid surgery, none of the patients had been given any kind of treatment. Sequenced material: tumor tissue. Every receptor here comes from a female donor with papillary thyroid cancer or a benign thyroid nodule (not recorded which). Some clones in this sample may be carry-over from other donors' samples.

By its share, this clone is medium-sized. This chain uses TRBV6-5 with TRBJ1-1, with D perhaps matching TRBD1 (5 bases). This CDR3 has 14 residues. Germline CDR1 is MNHEY and CDR2 is SVGAGI. The ends were cut back, 6 bases at V and 5 bases at J, with 16 bases in the middle. CDR3 protein: CASSLLVGVTEAFF. The DNA for the CDR3 is TGTGCCAGCAGCTTACTAGTAGGGGTTACTGAAGCTTTCTTT.

The chain links TRBV18 to TRBJ2-2; no definite D call. V gave up 1 base and J gave up 1 base, with 4 bases separating them. Per germline, CDR1 KGHSH and CDR2 LQKENI. The CDR3 runs 14 residues. The CDR3 region is CASSPRGNTGELFF. As DNA, the CDR3 is TGTGCCAGCTCACCACGAGGGAACACCGGGGAGCTGTTTTTT.

In its sample, this clone was seen a few times. J is TRBJ2-1 and V is TRBV6-1, with a possible D match to TRBD2 (5 bases). There are 13 residues in the CDR3. Trimming stripped 3 bases from V and 6 bases from J, with 9 bases between. CDR1 MNHNS and CDR2 SASEGT come from the germline V gene. The CDR3 loop is CASSERLANEQFF. The CDR3 nucleotides are TGTGCCAGCAGTGAGAGGCTAGCCAATGAGCAGTTCTTC.

This chain connects TRBV6-1 to TRBJ2-3; tentative D call: TRBD2 (5 bases). This CDR3 is 15 amino acids long. Deletions cut 5 bases from V and 0 bases from J, with 12 bases between. Germline CDR1 reads MNHNS; CDR2 reads SASEGT. In nucleotides, the CDR3 is TGTGCCAGCAGTCTCGCGGGCACTAGCACAGATACGCAGTATTTT. It codes for CASSLAGTSTDTQYF.

The rearrangement links TRBV6-1 to TRBJ2-5, with 7 bases matching TRBD1. Trimming at V came to 4 bases and at J to 2 bases, leaving 7 bases not matched to a gene. CDR1 is MNHNS and CDR2 is SASEGT in the germline V gene. The CDR3 is 15 amino acids. CDR3 in DNA: TGTGCCAGCAGTGTTACCGGGACAGAACAAGAGACCCAGTACTTC. Its translation: CASSVTGTEQETQYF.

This clone occurred a few times. The V call is TRBV10-1, the J call TRBJ2-7, with D possibly being TRBD1 or TRBD2 (5 bases each). V lost 6 bases and J lost 2, with 14 bases in between. The CDR3 spans 14 residues. CDR1 and CDR2 (germline): WNHNN, SYGVQD (reference sequence). The CDR3 reads CASSRDALAYEQYF. CDR3 sequence (DNA): TGCGCCAGCAGCCGGGACGCCTTAGCCTACGAGCAGTACTTC.

The chain couples TRBV6-1 to TRBJ2-3; TRBD2 aligns across 10 bases. V lost 4 bases to trimming and J lost 6 bases; unmatched junction nucleotides: 7. The germline V gene has CDR1 MNHNS and CDR2 SASEGT. CDR3 size: 15 residues. This CDR3 reads CASSVEAGGQDTQYF. The CDR3, as DNA: TGTGCCAGCAGTGTAGAAGCGGGGGGGCAGGATACGCAGTATTTT.